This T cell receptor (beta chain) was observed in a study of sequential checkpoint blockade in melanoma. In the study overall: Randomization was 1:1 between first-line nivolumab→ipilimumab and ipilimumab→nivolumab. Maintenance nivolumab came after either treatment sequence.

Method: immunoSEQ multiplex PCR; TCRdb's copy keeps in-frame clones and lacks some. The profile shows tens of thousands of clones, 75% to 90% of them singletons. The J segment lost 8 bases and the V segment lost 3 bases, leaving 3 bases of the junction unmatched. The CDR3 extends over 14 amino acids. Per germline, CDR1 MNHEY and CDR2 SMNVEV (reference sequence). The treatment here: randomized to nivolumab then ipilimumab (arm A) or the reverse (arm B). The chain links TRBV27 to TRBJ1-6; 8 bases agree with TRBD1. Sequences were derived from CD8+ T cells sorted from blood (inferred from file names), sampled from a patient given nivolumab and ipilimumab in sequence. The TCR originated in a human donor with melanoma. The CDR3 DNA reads TGTGCCAGCAGTTTCCAGGGGGCTGATTCACCCCTCCACTTT. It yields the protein CASSFQGADSPLHF.